The source of this TCR beta chain is a study of T-cell memory formation after mild COVID-19. Study-level background: Largely donor-specific TCR clusters were found. Broader study findings: Cross-reactive memory appears to have joined, as suggested by some responding clones showing up in pre-infection memory. Contracting clones from day 15 to 85 showed balanced CD4/CD8; later expanders favored CD4+.

Sample barcodes and UMIs were carried by the TCR alpha and TCR beta cDNA libraries that 5'RACE generated with constant-segment primers. TCRdb recomputed calls from the 5' RACE reads with MiXCR, one row per CDR3 protein. Of around 200,000 distinct CDR3 sequences in the sample, roughly 27% are singletons; the top ten hold over 9.5%. CDR3 length: 15 residues. The ends were cut back, 4 bases at V and 5 bases at J, with 17 bases in the middle. The germline V gene encodes CDR1 MNHNY and CDR2 SVGAGI (reference sequence). As regards this clonotype: Its cognate antigen is unknown.

The V gene is TRBV6-6, the J gene TRBJ2-5; D is possibly TRBD1 or TRBD2 (7 bases each). Sequencing was done on a sample of PBMCs or a T cell subset sorted from them (not recorded which). The receptor's source is an adult woman who had mild COVID-19 (a few samples of this study predate the infection). Cell type and time point are not known. In nucleotides, the CDR3 is TGTGCCAGCAGTTGGGAGGGGGCGAGGTCGGAGACCCAGTACTTC. Its protein product is CASSWEGARSETQYF.